This T cell receptor (beta chain) was obtained from a study of cytomegalovirus exposure and HLA in healthy donors (dated by TCRdb to about 2017). Regarding the study in general: An earlier analysis of 587 of the donors reported around 280 Gb of sequence data and 117 million unique TCR beta sequences obtained from around 170 million T cells. Approximately 300 gigabases of sequencing data and tens of millions of unique TCR sequences were included in an early release covering over 600 HLA-typed donors. The genetic ancestry cluster associated with self-reported Caucasian donors included about 84% of the roughly 400 genotyped donors. The study aimed to test whether cataloging public T cell receptors could reveal signatures of past pathogen exposure. Using immunosequencing, the study profiled T cell repertoires from about 650 subjects and related those repertoires to cytomegalovirus serostatus. Besides the first cohort of hundreds of subjects, a separate validation cohort made up of about 120 different subjects was used. The study combined high-throughput TCR immunosequencing, statistical association of individual TCRs with disease status, and machine learning to predict cytomegalovirus infection status. A later analysis re-analyzed previously published TCR beta repertoires from hundreds of donors and added high-resolution HLA genotyping to study TCR occurrence patterns. In the later analysis, no new phenotypic data were used to find candidate immune exposures; instead, reliance was placed on TCR beta sequences and their occurrence across donors. To decide whether each TCR beta V gene segment behaved as functional or pseudogenic, an earlier analysis of several hundred of the donors relied on high-throughput TCR beta sequencing. Donor age, sex, ethnicity and CMV serostatus were collected together with the repertoire data. In a later genetic analysis, genome-wide SNP genotypes for about three fifths of the 666 donors were used, and that subset was treated as a discovery cohort. All discovery cohort repertoires had been generated using a single sequencing platform. Both class I and class II loci were covered by HLA typing, at four-digit resolution. Typing coverage differed by locus: A, B, C, DRB1 and DQB1 were typed in about 620-640 donors, DQA1 in about 550, DPA1 in over 600, and DPB1 in 400 to 480. A handful of DR-DQ haplotypes were handled as single units for association and clustering because linkage in the cohort was strong. Across approximately 400 genotyped donors of the cohort, an average of roughly 250,000 unique TCR beta nucleotide sequences per donor were sequenced, and 15% to 20% of those sequences were non-productive.

The library was made by the immunoSEQ multiplex PCR assay. For the multiplex PCR, a mixture combining 60 forward primers for TCR Vbeta segments and 13 reverse primers for TCR Jbeta segments was used. Amplification of the CDR3 region of rearranged TCR beta genes was performed with a multiplex PCR assay on genomic DNA. On the Illumina HiSeq System, the amplified TCR beta libraries were sequenced as 87-base-pair reads. The published analysis was carried out like this. A later analysis tallied tens of millions of unique TCR beta chains across the 666 repertoires, and approximately 9.9 million of those chains were shared by two or more donors. Raw reads were error-corrected and collapsed into unique sequences with a nearest-neighbor algorithm that merged closely related sequences to remove PCR and sequencing errors. V, D and J gene segments were assigned by aligning CDR3 sequences to IMGT reference sequences. Each retained sequence needed at least a six-nucleotide match to both a V gene segment and a J gene segment. Rearrangements were called productive when the CDR3 lacked stop codons and stayed in frame with V and J; all others were non-productive. Following IMGT convention, CDR3 was defined as the stretch from the second conserved V-encoded cysteine up to the conserved J-encoded phenylalanine. Sequences without an unambiguous match to a single V gene segment were excluded from the earlier analysis of several hundred of the donors. An earlier analysis of about 600 of the donors called V segments functional above 56.7% productive rearrangements and segregating when the between-donor standard deviation exceeded 5%. To diagnose cytomegalovirus status from the catalog of TCR beta chain sequences, a statistical classification framework was built. In a later analysis, V and J genes were assigned by comparing TCR nucleotide sequences against IMGT/GENE-DB human TR gene sequences. Using the TCRdist pipeline, a later analysis assigned CDR3 sequences along with most-parsimonious VDJ recombination scenarios. In a later analysis, every TCR beta chain was defined by the combination of its CDR3 amino acid sequence and its V-gene family, and reads without a unique V-gene family were dropped. In a later analysis, 450 to 600 highly shared, low-generation-probability nucleotide sequences were removed to address suspected cross-contamination and a sequencing artifact. For each public chain, a later analysis derived a clonal expansion index from normalized ranks of inferred template counts within each repertoire. Generation probabilities in a later analysis came from a VDJ recombination model fitted to out-of-frame rearrangements, and those results were checked against IGoR. In a later analysis, hypergeometric tests were used to score TCR-TCR, TCR-HLA and TCR-CMV co-occurrence, with a repertoire-size bias correction applied to TCR pairs. A later analysis estimated false discovery rates by permuting HLA or CMV assignments 20 times. A later analysis grouped co-occurring TCRs with DBSCAN, adding TCRdist sequence similarity when clustering within HLA-allele-positive subsets. Repertoires with fewer than 30,000 or more than 120,000 public chains were left out of co-occurrence clustering, as were five repertoires with anomalous nucleotide sharing. TCRdb limited this immuneACCESS table to in-frame rearrangements with V and J called. A share of clones is missing; checked studies link under half to unresolved V genes, and the rest is unexplained. V and J calls and clone size come straight from that table; D and trimming were deduced from the DNA. The table for this sample lists roughly 170,000 clones; 65% to 85% of them were counted only once. The ten largest clones represent roughly 4.7% of the sample.

In regard to this clone: It lacks a known antigen. No base-level quality is on record; no much larger clone is a single base apart.

The cohort comprised under 700 healthy bone marrow donors. Cohort members were all nominally healthy when sampled, although unrecorded immune exposures were likely present. The donor was CMV seropositive and belonged to the group of more than 250 seropositive cohort members. A peripheral blood sample was provided by each donor, and peripheral blood mononuclear cells were used for TCR beta sequencing. The Qiagen DNeasy Blood Extraction Kit was used to extract genomic DNA from the blood cell samples. Broad study findings and their caveats: A cluster of highly shared sequence variants was judged likely to be a technical artifact of the sequencing pipeline. This cohort had only TCR beta chains sequenced, and the lack of alpha or paired-chain data limited which features could be detected. Most CMV-associated TCR beta chains appeared to be HLA-restricted in a later analysis, and the HLA associations seemed to be driven largely by CMV exposure. The earlier analysis of approximately 540 of the donors excluded 15 to 20 rarely observed V segments, including chromosome 9 orphons, because counts were too low. In a later genetic analysis, a missense DCLRE1C variant was associated with V-gene and J-gene trimming of TCR beta chains, and the association was replicated in an independent cohort. A further reported finding was that TCR beta sequences accurately predicted the HLA-A and HLA-B alleles for most subjects in the first cohort. In a later analysis, HLA-associated TCR beta chains were found to be more clonally expanded and to have lower generation probabilities than equally common non-associated chains. In the study, 164 TCR beta chains were listed as associated with cytomegalovirus. In a later analysis, some 17,000 TCR beta sequences were associated with specific HLA alleles at a false discovery rate of 0.05. Across donors, most TCR sequences were observed very rarely, whereas some public TCRs were present in many individuals. Compared with the 666-donor mean, donors in an Asian-associated ancestry cluster had fewer N-insertions in productive TCRs, according to a later genetic analysis. The classifier was reported to diagnose cytomegalovirus status with high specificity and sensitivity in both the original cohort and the validation cohort. In a later analysis, the rate of TCR association differed among HLA loci, with DRB1 alleles having the most associated TCRs and HLA-C alleles having the fewest. Because HLA typing was unavailable for some donors at each locus, only the typed subset was used in association tests. Sequencing depth was assumed to be roughly uniform across donors in the presence/absence analyses, though that assumption may not hold. The authors suggested that the approach could potentially be extended to other disease states and immunological phenotypes. A later analysis reported that several top co-occurrence clusters appeared linked to parvovirus B19, influenza, CMV and Epstein-Barr virus. In vitro tests confirmed that a few of the cytomegalovirus-associated TCR beta chains recognize cytomegalovirus antigens. Some IMGT-functional V segments, including TRBV6-2 and TRBV6-3, could not be distinguished by the 87-base-pair reads and were therefore excluded. Assigning TCR associations to individual alleles was difficult when HLA alleles, especially DR and DQ, strongly co-occurred. Immune exposure information for the cohort was limited to CMV serostatus. Broadly in line with IMGT annotations, most TCR beta V segments showed up in productive rearrangements about 87% or about 30% of the time in an earlier analysis of several hundred of the donors. Linkage disequilibrium might explain the correlated functional status among segregating V segments, but an unknown experimental factor could not be ruled out.

CDR3 length: 16 amino acids, cysteine to phenylalanine. Left in the record is the CDR3 DNA by itself, 48 bases read in frame from the first base. V and J are truncated by 0 bases and 5 bases respectively, leaving an intervening sequence of 13 bases. From the germline V gene, CDR1 is LGHNA and CDR2 is YSLEER. The chain couples TRBV4-3 to TRBJ2-2; TRBD2 is perhaps the D gene, given 6 matching bases. Material: PBMCs. The sequence was collected from a woman in her fifties or sixties in good health and CMV-seropositive. The CDR3 loop reads CASSQDQRLGTGELFF. The DNA reads as follows: TGCGCCAGCAGCCAAGATCAGAGACTAGGTACCGGGGAGCTGTTTTTT.